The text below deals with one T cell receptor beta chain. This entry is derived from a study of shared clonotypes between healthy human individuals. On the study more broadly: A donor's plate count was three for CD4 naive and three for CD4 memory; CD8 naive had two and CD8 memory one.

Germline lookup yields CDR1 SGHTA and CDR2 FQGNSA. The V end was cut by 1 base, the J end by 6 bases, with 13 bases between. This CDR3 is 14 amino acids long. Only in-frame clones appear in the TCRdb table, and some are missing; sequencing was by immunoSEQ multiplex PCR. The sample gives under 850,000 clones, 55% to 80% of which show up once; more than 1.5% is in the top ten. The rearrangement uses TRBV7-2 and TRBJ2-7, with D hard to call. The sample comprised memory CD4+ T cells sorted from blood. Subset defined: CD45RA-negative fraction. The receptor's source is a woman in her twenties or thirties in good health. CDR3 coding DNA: TGTGCCAGCAGCTTAGATCGGTGGGGTGTCGAGCAGTACTTC. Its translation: CASSLDRWGVEQYF.